This T cell receptor beta chain was observed in a study of shared clonotypes between healthy human individuals. Looking at the study overall: Researchers assigned three CD4 naive, three CD4 memory, two CD8 naive and one CD8 memory plate to each donor. Regarding the study as a whole: The researchers took only blood, and tissue repertoires probably look different.

CDR3 size: 14 residues. With 1 base removed from V and 2 bases from J, the gap between germline ends came to 9 bases. Germline loops: CDR1 SGHAT, CDR2 FQNNGV. Naive CD8 cells were CD45RO-negative, positively selected for CCR7, excluding terminally differentiated effector memory CD45RA+ cells. A word on this clone: Its specificity is unknown.

The protocol was immunoSEQ multiplex PCR, while the TCRdb copy is restricted to in-frame clones and leaves out a portion. The data show a few million clones, with 80% to 95% seen just once and about 1.7% held by the top ten. The chain joins TRBV11-2 to TRBJ2-7; D perhaps matches TRBD1 (5 bases). The source is a young man in good health. Some clones in this sample may be carry-over from other donors' samples. Input material: naive CD8+ T cells from PBMCs. CDR3 sequence reads: CASSLAPGPYEQYF. As DNA, the CDR3 is TGTGCCAGCAGCTTAGCACCAGGGCCCTACGAGCAGTACTTC.